A single sample gave rise to the 21 T cell receptor beta chains below, sequenced in a study of blood T cell repertoires in COVID-19. Profiled with immunoSEQ multiplex PCR; TCRdb holds only in-frame clones, not every one. The sample has approximately 270,000 clones; roughly nine tenths are singletons. Sequencing was performed on PBMCs or T cells enriched from blood (not recorded which). The receptors stem from a human donor in a cohort exposed to, infected with or recovered from COVID-19 (not recorded which). The donor label of this sample is uncertain.

This clone was counted once. This chain joins TRBV18 and TRBJ1-3; 7 nucleotides align to TRBD1. Losses at the gene ends were 3 bases for V and 4 bases for J; bases not matched to a gene: 9. The CDR3 sequence is 16 residues long. The germline gives CDR1 KGHSH, CDR2 LQKENI. As DNA, the CDR3 is TGTGCCAGCTCACCCGGGACAGTTTTTTCAGGAAACACCATATATTTT. It is translated as CASSPGTVFSGNTIYF.

This sequence joins TRBV6-1 and TRBJ2-5, with D perhaps TRBD1 (6 bases). The CDR3 loop spans 15 amino acids. Trimming cost V 3 bases and J 3 bases, with 14 bases left between them. Per the germline V gene, CDR1 is MNHNS and CDR2 is SASEGT. In DNA, the CDR3 is TGTGCCAGCAGTGATGTGGGGGCGAATAAAGAGACCCAGTACTTC. Translated: CASSDVGANKETQYF.

This sequence joins TRBV27 and TRBJ2-1; TRBD2 matches 8 bases. CDR1 is MNHEY, CDR2 SMNVEV, per germline (reference sequence). Trimming removed 3 bases from V and 0 bases from J; junction bases left unmatched: 4. The CDR3 runs to 16 residues. CDR3 protein: CASSLELAVSYNEQFF. CDR3 nucleotide sequence: TGTGCCAGCAGTTTGGAACTAGCGGTCTCCTACAATGAGCAGTTCTTC.

This chain connects TRBV25-1 to TRBJ2-2, with TRBD2 as a possible D gene (6 bases). Trimming removed 2 bases from V and 4 bases from J, with 17 bases in between. CDR3 length equals 17 residues. CDR1 is MGHDK and CDR2 is SYGVNS in the germline V gene. In nucleotides, the CDR3 is TGTGCCAGCAGTGAAGGGGGAGGTCTAGGGAGCACCGGGGAGCTGTTTTTT. Translated: CASSEGGGLGSTGELFF.

This rearrangement joins TRBV5-1 to TRBJ1-1; TRBD1 might be the D (5 bases). This CDR3 region has 12 residues. V lost 4 bases, J lost 7 bases, and 11 bases lay in between. Germline CDR1 and CDR2: SGHRS and YFSETQ. CDR3 region: CASSGQGNEAFF. DNA for the CDR3: TGCGCCAGCAGCGGGCAGGGAAATGAAGCTTTCTTT.

The genes are TRBV18 and TRBJ1-2; perhaps TRBD1 as D (6 bases). Germline V gene lookup returns CDR1 KGHSH and CDR2 LQKENI. The CDR3 has 16 amino acids. V lost 2 bases, J lost 8 bases, and 21 bases lay in between. As DNA, the CDR3 is TGTGCCAGCTCACCATCCGGACAGACCACCTCGAGGGGCTACACCTTC. Protein sequence: CASSPSGQTTSRGYTF.

CDR3 DNA sequence: TGTGCCAGCAGTTCCGGGTCAAGCTCTGGAAACACCATATATTTT. Its protein product is CASSSGSSSGNTIYF. This chain connects TRBV27 to TRBJ1-3; D unresolved. CDR3 size: 15 residues. The germline CDR1 and CDR2 sequences are MNHEY and SMNVEV (reference sequence). The ends were cut back, 4 bases at V and 0 bases at J, with 10 bases in the middle.

This clone came up once. The V gene is TRBV7-2, the J gene TRBJ2-7; TRBD2 aligns across 12 bases. The CDR3 totals 15 residues. Germline V lookup: CDR1 SGHTA, CDR2 FQGNSA. After removal of 5 bases from V and 3 bases from J, the junction contained 5 bases not matched to a gene. CDR3 loop: CASSPTSGGHYEQYF. The CDR3 DNA is TGTGCCAGCAGCCCCACTAGCGGGGGGCACTACGAGCAGTACTTC.

The count of this clone is one. This chain connects TRBV18 to TRBJ1-1; D is undetermined. V was shortened by 1 base and J by 6 bases, with 6 bases between the two germline ends. This CDR3 has 12 amino acids. Per germline, CDR1 KGHSH and CDR2 LQKENI. This CDR3 is CASSPRAAEAFF. The CDR3 DNA sequence: TGTGCCAGCTCACCACGGGCAGCTGAAGCTTTCTTT.

This rearrangement joins TRBV5-4 to TRBJ2-3, with a tentative D call TRBD2 (5 bases). V lost 0 bases to trimming and J lost 3 bases, with 14 bases between them. Germline V gene sequence: CDR1 SGHNT, CDR2 YYREEE (reference sequence). The CDR3 is 16 amino acids. This chain's CDR3 is CASSLEFSGSTDTQYF. The DNA for the CDR3 is TGTGCCAGCAGCTTGGAATTTTCGGGATCTACAGATACGCAGTATTTT.

The table lists this clone with a count of one. As DNA, the CDR3 is TGTGCCATCAGTCCGGGGACAGGGGTTGGGAATGAGCAGTTCTTC. It translates to CAISPGTGVGNEQFF. The genes are TRBV10-3 and TRBJ2-1; 10 nucleotides match TRBD1. Germline CDR1 and CDR2: ENHRY and SYGVKD. Unmatched junction bases numbered 8, after V lost 5 bases and J lost 7 bases. This CDR3 spans 15 amino acids.

The J gene is TRBJ1-1, the V gene TRBV24-1, with TRBD1 matching over 7 bases. Germline V gene sequence: CDR1 KGHDR, CDR2 SFDVKD. Trimming removed 4 bases from V and 6 bases from J; junction bases left unmatched: 7. The length of the CDR3 is 14 residues. The CDR3 bases are TGTGCCACCAGTGAAACCGGGACAGACCCTGAAGCTTTCTTT. It encodes CATSETGTDPEAFF.

The chain joins TRBV27 to TRBJ1-5; TRBD1 agrees at 9 bases. Per germline, CDR1 MNHEY and CDR2 SMNVEV (reference sequence). Trimming at V came to 5 bases and at J to 6 bases, leaving 5 bases not matched to a gene. The CDR3 covers 14 residues. The CDR3 coding sequence is TGTGCCAGCAGTCCGGGGACAGGGCCTCAGCCCCAGCATTTT. Translated, it gives CASSPGTGPQPQHF.

A few counts support this clone. V and J are TRBV14 and TRBJ1-1; 7 nucleotides line up with TRBD1. Germline values: CDR1 SGHDN, CDR2 FVKESK. CDR3 length: 14 amino acids. With V trimmed by 3 bases and J by 4 bases, 5 bases remained unmatched. DNA for the CDR3: TGTGCCAGCAGCCAGCAGGGGGGTTTCACTGAAGCTTTCTTT. Translated, it gives CASSQQGGFTEAFF. The full variable domain, completed using reference TRBV14 and TRBJ1-1, is EAGVTQFPSHSVIEKGQTVTLRCDPISGHDNLYWYRRVMGKEIKFLLHFVKESKQDESGMPNNRFLAERTGGTYSTLKVQPAELEDSGVYFCASSQQGGFTEAFFGQGTRLTVV.

The rearrangement uses TRBV5-6 and TRBJ2-1; D might be TRBD2 (5 bases). The CDR3 covers 15 residues. CDR1 is SGHDT, CDR2 YYEEEE, per germline. V lost 0 bases to trimming and J lost 4 bases, with 11 bases between them. The CDR3 protein is CASSLGGYGYNEQFF. DNA of the CDR3: TGTGCCAGCAGCTTGGGCGGGTATGGGTACAATGAGCAGTTCTTC.

The chain has TRBV19 and TRBJ2-4, with a possible D match to TRBD1 (8 bases). Trimming stripped 5 bases from V and 14 bases from J, with 16 bases between. The CDR3 is 12 amino acids. The germline CDR1 and CDR2 sequences are LNHDA and SQIVND (reference sequence). In DNA form, the CDR3 reads TGTGCCAGTAGTTCTGGACAGGGAGGGGAGTACTTC. Translating it yields CASSSGQGGEYF.

This clone was counted between two and nine times. The chain couples TRBV30 to TRBJ2-3, with D possibly TRBD1 on 6 matching bases. The germline CDR1 and CDR2 sequences are GTSNPN and SVGIG (reference sequence). The V gene lost 1 base and the J gene lost 6 bases, with 14 bases spanning the gap. The CDR3 contains 14 residues. CDR3 sequence: CAWSAQGWWDTQYF. For the CDR3, the DNA is TGTGCCTGGAGTGCACAGGGTTGGTGGGATACGCAGTATTTT.

The table lists this clone with a few counts. The chain couples TRBV6-5 to TRBJ2-1, with a possible D match to TRBD2 (7 bases). Per germline, CDR1 MNHEY and CDR2 SVGAGI. The CDR3 covers 15 residues. Trimming removed 7 bases from V and 0 bases from J, with 13 bases in between. In DNA form, the CDR3 reads TGTGCCAGCAAGGGGGAGGGGGGCTCCTACAATGAGCAGTTCTTC. Translation gives CASKGEGGSYNEQFF.

The rearrangement links TRBV28 to TRBJ2-3, with a tentative D call TRBD1 (6 bases). There are 15 residues in the CDR3. Trimming pared 6 bases from V and 5 bases from J, leaving 18 bases between. CDR1 and CDR2 (germline): MDHEN, SYDVKM. The CDR3 DNA reads as TGTGCCAGCAGCCCCTCGGGACAAGGGGAAGATACGCAGTATTTT. This encodes CASSPSGQGEDTQYF.

The chain uses TRBV24-1 and TRBJ1-5, with 8 bases fitting TRBD1. Germline loops: CDR1 KGHDR, CDR2 SFDVKD. Germline trimming cut 9 bases from V and 3 bases from J; bases unmatched to any gene: 6. The CDR3 totals 14 residues. CDR3 loop: CATGTDRDNQPQHF. The CDR3 DNA is TGTGCCACCGGTACGGACAGGGACAATCAGCCCCAGCATTTT.

Here the CDR3 DNA reads TGCGCCAGCAGTGGGTCTCTAGCGGCGAAAGATACGCAGTATTTT. It is translated as CASSGSLAAKDTQYF. J is TRBJ2-3 and V is TRBV10-2; 7 bases line up with TRBD2. The CDR3 sequence is 15 residues long. Trimming removed 4 bases from V and 5 bases from J; junction bases left unmatched: 9. Germline V gives CDR1 WSHSY, CDR2 SAAADI.